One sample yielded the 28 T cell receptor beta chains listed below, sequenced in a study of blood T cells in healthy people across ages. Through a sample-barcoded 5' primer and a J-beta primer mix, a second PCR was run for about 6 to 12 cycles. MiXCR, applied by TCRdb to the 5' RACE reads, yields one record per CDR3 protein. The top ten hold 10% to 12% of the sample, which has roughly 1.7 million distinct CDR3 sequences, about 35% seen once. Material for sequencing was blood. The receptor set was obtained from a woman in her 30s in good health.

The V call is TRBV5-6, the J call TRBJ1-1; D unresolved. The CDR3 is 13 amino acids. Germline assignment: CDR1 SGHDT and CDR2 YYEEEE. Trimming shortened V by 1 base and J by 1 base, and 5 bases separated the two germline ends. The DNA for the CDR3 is TGTGCCAGCAGCTTGAAGACGAACACTGAAGCTTTCTTT. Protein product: CASSLKTNTEAFF.

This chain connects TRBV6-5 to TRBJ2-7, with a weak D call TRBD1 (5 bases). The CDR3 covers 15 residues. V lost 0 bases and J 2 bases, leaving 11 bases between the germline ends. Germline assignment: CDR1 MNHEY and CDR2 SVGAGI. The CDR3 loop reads CASSYSTAGPYEQYF. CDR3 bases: TGTGCCAGCAGTTACTCGACAGCTGGGCCCTACGAGCAGTACTTC.

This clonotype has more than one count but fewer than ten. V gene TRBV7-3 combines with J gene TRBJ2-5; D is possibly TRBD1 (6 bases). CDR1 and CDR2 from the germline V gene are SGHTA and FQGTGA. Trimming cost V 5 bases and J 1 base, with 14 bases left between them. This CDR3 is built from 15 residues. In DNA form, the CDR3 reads TGTGCCAGCAGCCCGGACAGAGCTCGCCAAGAGACCCAGTACTTC. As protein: CASSPDRARQETQYF.

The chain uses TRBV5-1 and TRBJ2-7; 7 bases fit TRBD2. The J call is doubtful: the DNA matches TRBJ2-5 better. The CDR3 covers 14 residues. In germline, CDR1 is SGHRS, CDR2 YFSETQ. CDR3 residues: CASSLTSDGGTQYF. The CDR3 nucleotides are TGCGCCAGCAGCTTGACTAGCGACGGGGGGACCCAGTACTTC.

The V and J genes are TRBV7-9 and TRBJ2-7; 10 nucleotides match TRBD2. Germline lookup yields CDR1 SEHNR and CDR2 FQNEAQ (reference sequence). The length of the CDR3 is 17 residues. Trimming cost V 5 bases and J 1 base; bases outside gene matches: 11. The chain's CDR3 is CASSPNGASGGSYEQYF. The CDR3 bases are TGTGCCAGCAGCCCCAACGGGGCTAGCGGGGGATCCTACGAGCAGTACTTC.

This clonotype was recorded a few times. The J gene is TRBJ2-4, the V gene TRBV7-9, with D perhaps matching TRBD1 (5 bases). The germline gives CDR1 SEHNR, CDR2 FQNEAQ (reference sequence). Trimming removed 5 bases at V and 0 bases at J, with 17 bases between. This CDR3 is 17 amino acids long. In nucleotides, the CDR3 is TGTGCCAGCAGCCTGGCGGCCTGGGGCGAAGCCAAAAACATTCAGTACTTC. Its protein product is CASSLAAWGEAKNIQYF.

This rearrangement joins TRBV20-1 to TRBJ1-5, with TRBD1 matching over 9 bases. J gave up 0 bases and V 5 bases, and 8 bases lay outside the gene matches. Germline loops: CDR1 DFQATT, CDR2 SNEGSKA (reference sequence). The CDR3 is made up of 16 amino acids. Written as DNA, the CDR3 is TGCAGTGCTCGGGACAGGGTGGGAGGTAGCAATCAGCCCCAGCATTTT. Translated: CSARDRVGGSNQPQHF.

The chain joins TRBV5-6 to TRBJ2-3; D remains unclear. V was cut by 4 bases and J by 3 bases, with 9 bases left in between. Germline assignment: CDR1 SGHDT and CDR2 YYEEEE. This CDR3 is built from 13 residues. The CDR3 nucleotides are TGTGCCAGCAGCGCAAACCCTACAGATACGCAGTATTTT. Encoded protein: CASSANPTDTQYF.

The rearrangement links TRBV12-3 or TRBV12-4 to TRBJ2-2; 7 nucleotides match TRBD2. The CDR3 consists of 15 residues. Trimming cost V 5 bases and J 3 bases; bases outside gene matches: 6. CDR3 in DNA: TGTGCCAGCAGTCCTCCGGGAGGACACACCGGGGAGCTGTTTTTT. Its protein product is CASSPPGGHTGELFF.

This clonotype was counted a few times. The CDR3 DNA follows: TGCAGTGCTAAGCGTCCGGGACCCGGCGCAGATACGCAGTATTTT. Translation gives CSAKRPGPGADTQYF. This rearrangement joins TRBV20-1 to TRBJ2-3; the D call may be TRBD1 or TRBD2 (5 bases each). The CDR3 covers 15 residues. The V gene's germline CDR1 is DFQATT and CDR2 SNEGSKA (reference sequence). Trimming left V 4 bases short and J 4 bases short, with 18 bases between.

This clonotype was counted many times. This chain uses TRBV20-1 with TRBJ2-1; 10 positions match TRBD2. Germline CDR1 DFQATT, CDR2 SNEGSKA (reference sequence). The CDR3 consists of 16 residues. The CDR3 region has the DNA TGCGGCGTCGACGGCACAGCGGGAGGGCCCTACAATGAGCAGTTCTTC. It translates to CGVDGTAGGPYNEQFF.

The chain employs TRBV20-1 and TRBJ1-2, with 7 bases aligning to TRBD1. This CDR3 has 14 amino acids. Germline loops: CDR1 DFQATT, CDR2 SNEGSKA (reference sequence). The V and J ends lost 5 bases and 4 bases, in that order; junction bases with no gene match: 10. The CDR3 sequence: CSAPQGREVYGYTF. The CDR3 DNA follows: TGCAGTGCTCCACAGGGGAGGGAAGTCTATGGCTACACCTTC.

CDR3 amino acids: CASSRRAGIGSDRAYEQYF. CDR3 sequence (DNA): TGTGCCAGCAGCCGAAGAGCGGGAATCGGGTCCGATCGGGCCTACGAGCAGTACTTC. The gene calls are TRBV7-6 and TRBJ2-7; 7 bases align to TRBD2. Germline trimming cut 5 bases from V and 2 bases from J; bases unmatched to any gene: 21. The CDR3 runs to 19 residues. Germline V gives CDR1 SGHVS, CDR2 FNYEAQ.

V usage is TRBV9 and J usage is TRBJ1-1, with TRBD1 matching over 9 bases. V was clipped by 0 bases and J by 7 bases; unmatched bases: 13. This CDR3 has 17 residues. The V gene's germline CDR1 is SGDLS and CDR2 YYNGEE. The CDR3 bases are TGTGCCAGCAGCGTAGCCCTACAGGGGGCGGCTGAAAATGAAGCTTTCTTT. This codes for CASSVALQGAAENEAFF.

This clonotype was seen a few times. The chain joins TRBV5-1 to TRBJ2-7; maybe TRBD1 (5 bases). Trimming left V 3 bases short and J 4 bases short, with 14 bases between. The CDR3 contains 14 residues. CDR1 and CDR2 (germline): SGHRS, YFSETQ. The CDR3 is CASSSIGQGYEQYF. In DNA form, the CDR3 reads TGCGCCAGCAGCTCGATTGGGCAGGGTTACGAGCAGTACTTC. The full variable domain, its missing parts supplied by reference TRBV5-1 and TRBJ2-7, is KAGVTQTPRYLIKTRGQQVTLSCSPISGHRSVSWYQQTPGQGLQFLFEYFSETQRNKGNFPGRFSGRQFSNSRSEMNVSTLELGDSALYLCASSSIGQGYEQYFGPGTRLTVT.

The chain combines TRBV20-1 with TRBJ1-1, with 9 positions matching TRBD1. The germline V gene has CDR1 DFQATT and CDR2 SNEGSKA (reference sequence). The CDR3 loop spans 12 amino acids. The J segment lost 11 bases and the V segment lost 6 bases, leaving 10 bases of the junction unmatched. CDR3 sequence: CSATGGAVEAFF. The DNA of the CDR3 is TGCAGTGCCACAGGGGGCGCGGTGGAGGCTTTCTTT.

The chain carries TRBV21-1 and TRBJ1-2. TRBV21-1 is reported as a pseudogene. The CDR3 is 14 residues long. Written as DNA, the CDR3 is TGTGCCAGCAGCAAGCAAGACACCTACTATGGCTACACCTTC. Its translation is CASSKQDTYYGYTF.

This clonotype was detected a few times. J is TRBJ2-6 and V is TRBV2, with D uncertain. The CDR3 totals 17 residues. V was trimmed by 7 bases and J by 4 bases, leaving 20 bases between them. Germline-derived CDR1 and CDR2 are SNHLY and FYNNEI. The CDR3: CASIDDGPYLGANVLTF. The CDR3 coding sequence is TGTGCCAGCATTGATGACGGTCCGTACTTGGGGGCCAACGTCCTGACTTTC.

The CDR3 is CSARDRPGEQYF. CDR3 nucleotide sequence: TGCAGTGCTAGAGACCGCCCCGGGGAGCAGTACTTC. V gene TRBV20-1 combines with J gene TRBJ2-5; D perhaps matches TRBD2 (5 bases). The V gene's germline CDR1 is DFQATT and CDR2 SNEGSKA (reference sequence). The V gene lost 0 bases and the J gene lost 11 bases, with 13 bases spanning the gap. The CDR3 has 12 residues.

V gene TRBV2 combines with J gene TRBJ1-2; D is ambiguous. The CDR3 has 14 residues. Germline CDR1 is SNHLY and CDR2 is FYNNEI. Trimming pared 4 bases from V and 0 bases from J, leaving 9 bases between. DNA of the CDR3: TGTGCCAGCAGTGGGCAGCCAACTAACTATGGCTACACCTTC. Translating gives CASSGQPTNYGYTF. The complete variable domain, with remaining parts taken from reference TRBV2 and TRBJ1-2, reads EPEVTQTPSHQVTQMGQEVILRCVPISNHLYFYWYRQILGQKVEFLVSFYNNEISEKSEIFDDQFSVERPDGSNFTLKIRSTKLEDSAMYFCASSGQPTNYGYTFGSGTRLTVV.

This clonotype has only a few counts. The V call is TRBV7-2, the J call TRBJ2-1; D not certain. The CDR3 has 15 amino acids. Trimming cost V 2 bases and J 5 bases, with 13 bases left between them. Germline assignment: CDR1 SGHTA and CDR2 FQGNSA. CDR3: CASSLQVVANNEQFF. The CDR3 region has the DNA TGTGCCAGCAGCTTACAAGTGGTGGCGAACAATGAGCAGTTCTTC.

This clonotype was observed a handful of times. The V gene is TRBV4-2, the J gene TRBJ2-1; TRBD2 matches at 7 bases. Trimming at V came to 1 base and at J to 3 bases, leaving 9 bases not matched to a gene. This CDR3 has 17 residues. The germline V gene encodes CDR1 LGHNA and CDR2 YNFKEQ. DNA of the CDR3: TGTGCCAGCAGCCAAGTAGGCGAGCGGGACGTCTACAATGAGCAGTTCTTC. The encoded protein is CASSQVGERDVYNEQFF.

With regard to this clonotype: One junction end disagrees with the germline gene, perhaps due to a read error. The CDR3 nucleotides are TGTGCCAACAGTTACCTGAGGATAGAAGATACGCAGTATTTT. This gives the protein CANSYLRIEDTQYF. The V and J genes are TRBV6-6 and TRBJ2-3, with D unresolved. CDR1 is MNHNY and CDR2 is SVGAGI in the germline V gene (reference sequence). The CDR3 length is 14 residues.

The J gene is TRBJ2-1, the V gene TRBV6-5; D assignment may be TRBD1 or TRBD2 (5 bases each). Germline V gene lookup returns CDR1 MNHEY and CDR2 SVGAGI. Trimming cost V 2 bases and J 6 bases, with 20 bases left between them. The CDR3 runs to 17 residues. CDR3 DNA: TGTGCCAGCAGTTACAAGGGACGCTCTTTTGCGGGCAATGAGCAGTTCTTC. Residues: CASSYKGRSFAGNEQFF.

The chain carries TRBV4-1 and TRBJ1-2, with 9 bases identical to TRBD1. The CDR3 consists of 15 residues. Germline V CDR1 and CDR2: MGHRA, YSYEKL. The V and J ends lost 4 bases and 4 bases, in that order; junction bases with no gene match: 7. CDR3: CASSLQQGAGYGYTF. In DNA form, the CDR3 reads TGCGCCAGCAGCCTTCAACAGGGGGCTGGCTATGGCTACACCTTC.

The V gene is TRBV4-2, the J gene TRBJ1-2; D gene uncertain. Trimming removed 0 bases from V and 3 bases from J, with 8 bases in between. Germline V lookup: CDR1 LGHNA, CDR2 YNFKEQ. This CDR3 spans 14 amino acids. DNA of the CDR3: TGTGCCAGCAGCCAAGAACATGGGGACTATGGCTACACCTTC. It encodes CASSQEHGDYGYTF.

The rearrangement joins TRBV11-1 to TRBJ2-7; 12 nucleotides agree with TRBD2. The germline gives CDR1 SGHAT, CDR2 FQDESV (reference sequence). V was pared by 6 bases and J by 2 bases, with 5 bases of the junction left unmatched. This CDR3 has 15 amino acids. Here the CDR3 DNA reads TGTGCCAGCAGGCGGACTAGCGGGATTACCTACGAGCAGTACTTC. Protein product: CASRRTSGITYEQYF.

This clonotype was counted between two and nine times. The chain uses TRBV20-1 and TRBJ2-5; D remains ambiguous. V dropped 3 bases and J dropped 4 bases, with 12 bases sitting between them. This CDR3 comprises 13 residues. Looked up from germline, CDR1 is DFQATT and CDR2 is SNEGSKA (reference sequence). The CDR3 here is CSASSIPGETQYF. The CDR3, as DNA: TGCAGTGCTAGTTCAATCCCGGGAGAGACCCAGTACTTC.